Below, 14 T cell receptor beta chains from the same sample are listed, as sequenced in a study of T-cell reconstitution after alpha-beta-depleted transplantation in children. Unique molecular identifiers were incorporated into the prepared TCRbeta library. TCRdb reprocessed the PCR reads via MiXCR and lists one record per CDR3 protein. The sample includes about 140,000 distinct CDR3 sequences, around 10% of them seen just once. The sample consisted of PBMCs, mostly from graft donor cells, taken 180 days after TCRalphabeta/CD19-depleted stem cell transplant. These TCRs come from a female patient between 2 and 15 years old who had a stem cell transplant for congenital amegakaryocytic thrombocytopenia, so the T cells may come from the graft donor.

A few counts support this clonotype. The rearrangement uses TRBV6-1 and TRBJ1-1; D is unclear. Trimming took off 2 bases at V and 0 bases at J, with 4 bases between the two ends. Germline V gene sequence: CDR1 MNHNS, CDR2 SASEGT. The CDR3 covers 13 residues. Written as DNA, the CDR3 is TGTGCCAGCAGTGAATCAGTGAACACTGAAGCTTTCTTT. It codes for CASSESVNTEAFF.

This clonotype has ten or more counts. The chain recombines TRBV15 with TRBJ2-5, with 10 bases fitting TRBD1. The J segment lost 2 bases and the V segment lost 3 bases, leaving 0 bases of the junction unmatched. The CDR3 runs 14 residues. CDR1 is LNHNV and CDR2 is YYDKDF in the germline V gene (reference sequence). The CDR3, as DNA: TGTGCCACCAGCAGGGACAGGGGGCAAGAGACCCAGTACTTC. It codes for CATSRDRGQETQYF.

There are many counts of this clonotype. J is TRBJ1-1 and V is TRBV12-3 or TRBV12-4; a possible D gene is TRBD1 (6 bases). V was shortened by 3 bases and J by 0 bases, with 8 bases between the two germline ends. The CDR3 is made up of 14 amino acids. CDR3 sequence (DNA): TGTGCCAGCAGTTTTCAGGGGATGAACACTGAAGCTTTCTTT. It yields the protein CASSFQGMNTEAFF.

In regard to this clonotype: Possible read error: a much larger clone is one base away. CDR3 bases: TGTGCCAGCAGCCCGGACAGGTCTTTAAACACTGAAGCTTTCTTT. Protein product: CASSPDRSLNTEAFF. J is TRBJ1-1 and V is TRBV3-1; 7 bases line up with TRBD1. This CDR3 has 15 amino acids. CDR1 is LGHDT and CDR2 is YNNKEL in the germline V gene (reference sequence). Unmatched junction bases numbered 7, after V lost 4 bases and J lost 2 bases.

The CDR3 protein is CSGGTPGGRETQYF. CDR3 bases: TGCAGTGGCGGGACCCCCGGGGGTAGGGAGACCCAGTACTTC. This chain uses TRBV20-1 with TRBJ2-5; possibly TRBD2 for D (6 bases). The CDR3 consists of 14 residues. With 7 bases removed from V and 5 bases from J, the gap between germline ends came to 20 bases. Looked up from germline, CDR1 is DFQATT and CDR2 is SNEGSKA (reference sequence).

There are many counts of this clonotype. The rearrangement uses TRBV5-5 and TRBJ2-2; D is ambiguous. V gave up 2 bases and J gave up 1 base, with 6 bases separating them. The CDR3 is 14 amino acids. Germline assignment: CDR1 SGHKS and CDR2 YYEKEE (reference sequence). CDR3 bases: TGTGCCAGCAGCTTTCTGCGGAACACCGGGGAGCTGTTTTTT. This codes for CASSFLRNTGELFF.

The rearrangement joins TRBV20-1 to TRBJ2-2; TRBD1 or TRBD2 may be the D gene (5 bases each). Trimming took off 4 bases at V and 8 bases at J, with 11 bases between the two ends. The CDR3 contains 12 residues. CDR1 and CDR2 (germline): DFQATT, SNEGSKA (reference sequence). CDR3 sequence reads: CSANWGSGELFF. The CDR3 bases are TGCAGTGCTAATTGGGGGTCTGGGGAGCTGTTTTTT.

The sample holds many counts of this clonotype. The V and J genes are TRBV5-1 and TRBJ1-1; D perhaps matches TRBD1 (6 bases). V shed 5 bases and J shed 2 bases, with 13 bases lying between them. Germline V gene data show CDR1 as SGHRS and CDR2 as YFSETQ. The CDR3 extends over 14 amino acids. CDR3 in DNA: TGCGCCAGCAGGGCGACAGGATTTAACACTGAAGCTTTCTTT. Encoded protein: CASRATGFNTEAFF.

This clonotype was picked up many times. The chain combines TRBV20-1 with TRBJ2-3, with TRBD2 as a possible D gene (5 bases). Looked up from germline, CDR1 is DFQATT and CDR2 is SNEGSKA (reference sequence). V was pared by 5 bases and J by 2 bases, with 14 bases between. The CDR3 is made up of 14 amino acids. The CDR3 region is CSAFDSVVTDTQYF. DNA for the CDR3: TGCAGTGCTTTCGATAGCGTAGTCACAGATACGCAGTATTTT.

The sample holds many counts of this clonotype. The CDR3 sequence: CASSDVRAGYTF. The CDR3 DNA is TGTGCCAGCAGTGACGTTCGGGCCGGCTACACCTTC. The gene calls are TRBV2 and TRBJ1-2; D gene unclear. The germline CDR1 and CDR2 sequences are SNHLY and FYNNEI. V was cut by 3 bases and J by 8 bases, with 10 bases left in between. There are 12 residues in the CDR3. Combining the CDR3 with reference TRBV2 and TRBJ1-2 gives the whole variable domain EPEVTQTPSHQVTQMGQEVILRCVPISNHLYFYWYRQILGQKVEFLVSFYNNEISEKSEIFDDQFSVERPDGSNFTLKIRSTKLEDSAMYFCASSDVRAGYTFGSGTRLTVV.

This clonotype was counted between two and nine times. The chain joins TRBV28 to TRBJ2-5, with D possibly TRBD2 on 6 matching bases. Germline V lookup: CDR1 MDHEN, CDR2 SYDVKM. CDR3 length: 17 amino acids. V was shortened by 1 base and J by 5 bases, with 20 bases between the two germline ends. The CDR3, as DNA: TGTGCCAGCAGTTTATTGGGGGAGGCCCCCCTGGGGGAGACCCAGTACTTC. Translated: CASSLLGEAPLGETQYF.

A few counts support this clonotype. DNA of the CDR3: TGCGCCAGCAGCCTAGCGGGACTAGCGGGGCATAATGAGCAGTTCTTC. Translating it yields CASSLAGLAGHNEQFF. V usage is TRBV4-1 and J usage is TRBJ2-1, with 13 bases that match TRBD2. The CDR3 consists of 16 residues. V dropped 4 bases and J dropped 7; count of bases not matched to a gene: 7. CDR1 and CDR2 from the germline V gene are MGHRA and YSYEKL.

This chain connects TRBV12-3 or TRBV12-4 to TRBJ2-3; TRBD2 aligns across 12 bases. Trimming removed 6 bases from V and 6 bases from J; junction bases left unmatched: 10. The CDR3 extends over 16 amino acids. CDR3 coding DNA: TGTGCCAGCAGCTCGACTAGCGGGGGTTTCGGGGATACGCAGTATTTT. It translates to CASSSTSGGFGDTQYF.

This chain links TRBV18 with TRBJ2-1; TRBD2 agrees at 12 bases. Germline assignment: CDR1 KGHSH and CDR2 LQKENI. The CDR3 loop spans 16 amino acids. V lost 3 bases to trimming and J lost 6 bases; unmatched junction nucleotides: 6. CDR3 amino acids: CASSPELAGGANEQFF. In DNA form, the CDR3 reads TGTGCCAGCTCACCGGAACTAGCGGGAGGTGCCAATGAGCAGTTCTTC.